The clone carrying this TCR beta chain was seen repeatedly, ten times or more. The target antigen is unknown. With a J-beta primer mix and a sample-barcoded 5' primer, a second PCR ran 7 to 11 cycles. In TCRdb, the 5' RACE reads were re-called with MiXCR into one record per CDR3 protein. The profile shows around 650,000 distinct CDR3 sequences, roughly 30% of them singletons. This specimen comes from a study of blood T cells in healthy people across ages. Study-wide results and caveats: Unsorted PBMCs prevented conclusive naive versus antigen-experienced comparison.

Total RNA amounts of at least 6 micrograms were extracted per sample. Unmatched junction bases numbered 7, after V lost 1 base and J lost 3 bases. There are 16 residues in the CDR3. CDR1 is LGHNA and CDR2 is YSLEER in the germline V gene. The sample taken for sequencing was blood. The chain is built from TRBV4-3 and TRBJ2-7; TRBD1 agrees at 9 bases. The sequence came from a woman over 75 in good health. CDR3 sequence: CASSQALRQGGYEQYF. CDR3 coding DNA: TGCGCCAGCAGCCAAGCCCTAAGACAGGGGGGCTACGAGCAGTACTTC.